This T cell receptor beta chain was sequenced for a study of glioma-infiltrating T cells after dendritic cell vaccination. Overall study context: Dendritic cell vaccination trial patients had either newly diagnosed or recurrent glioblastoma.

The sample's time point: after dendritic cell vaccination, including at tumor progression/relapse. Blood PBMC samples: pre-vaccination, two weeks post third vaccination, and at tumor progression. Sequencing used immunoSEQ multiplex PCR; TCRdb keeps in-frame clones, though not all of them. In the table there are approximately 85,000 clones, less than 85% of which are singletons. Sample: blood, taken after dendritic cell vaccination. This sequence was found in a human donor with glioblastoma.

The CDR3 protein is CSVRGGLRGEQFF. Written as DNA, the CDR3 is TGCAGCGTTAGGGGGGGACTCCGCGGGGAGCAGTTCTTC. The rearrangement uses TRBV29-1 and TRBJ2-1; possibly TRBD2 for D (7 bases). CDR3 length: 13 amino acids. Per the germline V gene, CDR1 is SQVTM and CDR2 is ANQGSEA. The V and J ends lost 5 bases and 10 bases respectively, with 18 bases between them.